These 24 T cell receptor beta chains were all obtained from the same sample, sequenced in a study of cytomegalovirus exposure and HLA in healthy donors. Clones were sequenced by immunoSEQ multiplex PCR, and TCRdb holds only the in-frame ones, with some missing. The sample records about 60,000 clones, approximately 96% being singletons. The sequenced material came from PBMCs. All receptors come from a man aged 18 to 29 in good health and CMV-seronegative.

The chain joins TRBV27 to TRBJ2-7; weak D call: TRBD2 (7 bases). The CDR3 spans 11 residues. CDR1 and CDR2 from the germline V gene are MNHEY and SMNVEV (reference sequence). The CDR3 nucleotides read TGTGCTGCGGGGGCGACCTACGAGCAGTACTTC. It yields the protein CAAGATYEQYF.

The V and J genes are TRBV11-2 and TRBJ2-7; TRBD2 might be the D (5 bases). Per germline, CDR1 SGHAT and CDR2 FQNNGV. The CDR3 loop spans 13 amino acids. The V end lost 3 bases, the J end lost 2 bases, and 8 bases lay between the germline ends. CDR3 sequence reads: CASSFGGTYEQYF. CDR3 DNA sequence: TGTGCCAGCAGCTTTGGAGGCACCTACGAGCAGTACTTC.

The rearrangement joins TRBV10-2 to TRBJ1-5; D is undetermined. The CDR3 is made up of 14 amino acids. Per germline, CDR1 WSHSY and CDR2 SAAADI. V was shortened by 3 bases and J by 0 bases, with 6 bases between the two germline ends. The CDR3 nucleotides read TGCGCCAGCAGTGAACAGTATAGCAATCAGCCCCAGCATTTT. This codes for CASSEQYSNQPQHF.

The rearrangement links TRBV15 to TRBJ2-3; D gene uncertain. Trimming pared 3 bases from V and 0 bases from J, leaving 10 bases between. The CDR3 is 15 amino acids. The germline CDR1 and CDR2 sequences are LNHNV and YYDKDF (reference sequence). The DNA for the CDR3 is TGTGCCACCAGCAGGGTAGCTCTTAGCACAGATACGCAGTATTTT. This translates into CATSRVALSTDTQYF. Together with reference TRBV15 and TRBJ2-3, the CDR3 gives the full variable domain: DAMVIQNPRYQVTQFGKPVTLSCSQTLNHNVMYWYQQKSSQAPKLLFHYYDKDFNNEADTPDNFQSRRPNTSFCFLDIRSPGLGDTAMYLCATSRVALSTDTQYFGPGTRLTVL.

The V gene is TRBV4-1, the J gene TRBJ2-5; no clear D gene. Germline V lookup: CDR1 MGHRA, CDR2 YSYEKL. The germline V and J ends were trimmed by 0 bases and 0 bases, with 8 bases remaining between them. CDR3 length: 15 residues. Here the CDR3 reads CASSQDARHQETQYF. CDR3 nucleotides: TGCGCCAGCAGCCAAGACGCTAGACACCAAGAGACCCAGTACTTC.

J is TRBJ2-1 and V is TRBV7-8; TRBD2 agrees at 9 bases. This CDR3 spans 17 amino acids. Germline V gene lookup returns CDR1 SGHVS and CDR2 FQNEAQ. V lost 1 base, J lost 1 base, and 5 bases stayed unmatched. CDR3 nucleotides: TGTGCCAGCAGCTTAGAGGTGGGACTAGCATCCTACAATGAGCAGTTCTTC. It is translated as CASSLEVGLASYNEQFF.

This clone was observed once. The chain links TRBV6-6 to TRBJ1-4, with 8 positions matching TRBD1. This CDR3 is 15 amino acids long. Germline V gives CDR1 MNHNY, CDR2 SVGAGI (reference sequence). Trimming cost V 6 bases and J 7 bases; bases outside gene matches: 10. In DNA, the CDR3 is TGTGCCAGCAGGACGACAGGGGACTTTGCTGAAAAACTGTTTTTT. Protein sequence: CASRTTGDFAEKLFF.

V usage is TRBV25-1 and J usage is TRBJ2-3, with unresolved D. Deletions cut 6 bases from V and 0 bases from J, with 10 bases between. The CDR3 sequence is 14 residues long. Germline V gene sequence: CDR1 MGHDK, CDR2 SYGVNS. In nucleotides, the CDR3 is TGTGCCAGCAGATCTATGTCTAGCACAGATACGCAGTATTTT. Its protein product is CASRSMSSTDTQYF.

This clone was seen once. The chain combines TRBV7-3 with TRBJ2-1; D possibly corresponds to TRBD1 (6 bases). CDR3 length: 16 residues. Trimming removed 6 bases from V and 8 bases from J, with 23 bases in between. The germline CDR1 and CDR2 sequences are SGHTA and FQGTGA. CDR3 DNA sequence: TGTGCCAGCAGAGAAGAAACTCGACGAGGGGGAGATGAGCAGTTCTTC. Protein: CASREETRRGGDEQFF.

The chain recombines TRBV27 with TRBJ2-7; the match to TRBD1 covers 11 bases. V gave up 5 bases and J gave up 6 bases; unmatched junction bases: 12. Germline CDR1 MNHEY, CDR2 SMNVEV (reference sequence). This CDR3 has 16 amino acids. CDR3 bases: TGTGCCAGCAGTGCCAAATCACCGGGACAGGGGGTCGAGCAGTACTTC. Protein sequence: CASSAKSPGQGVEQYF.

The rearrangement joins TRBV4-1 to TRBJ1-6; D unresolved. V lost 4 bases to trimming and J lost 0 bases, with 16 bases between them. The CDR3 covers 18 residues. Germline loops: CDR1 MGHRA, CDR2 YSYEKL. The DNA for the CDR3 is TGCGCCAGCAGCCGAGAACACATCAGGCTCTCCTATAATTCACCCCTCCACTTT. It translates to CASSREHIRLSYNSPLHF.

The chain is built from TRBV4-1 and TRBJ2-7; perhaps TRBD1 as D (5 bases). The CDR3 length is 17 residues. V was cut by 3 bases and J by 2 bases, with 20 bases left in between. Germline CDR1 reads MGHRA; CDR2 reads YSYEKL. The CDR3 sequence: CASSHFYSGQSTYEQYF. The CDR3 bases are TGCGCCAGCAGCCATTTTTATTCAGGGCAGAGCACCTACGAGCAGTACTTC.

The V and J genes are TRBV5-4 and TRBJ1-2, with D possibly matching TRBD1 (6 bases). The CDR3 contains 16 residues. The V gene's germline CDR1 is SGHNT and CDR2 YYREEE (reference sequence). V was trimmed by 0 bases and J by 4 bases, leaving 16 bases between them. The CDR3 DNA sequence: TGTGCCAGCAGCTTGGGGTTTGGGGGCGAGGGCTATGGCTACACCTTC. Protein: CASSLGFGGEGYGYTF. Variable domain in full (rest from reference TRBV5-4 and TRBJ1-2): ETGVTQSPTHLIKTRGQQVTLRCSSQSGHNTVSWYQQALGQGPQFIFQYYREEENGRGNFPPRFSGLQFPNYSSELNVNALELDDSALYLCASSLGFGGEGYGYTFGSGTRLTVV.

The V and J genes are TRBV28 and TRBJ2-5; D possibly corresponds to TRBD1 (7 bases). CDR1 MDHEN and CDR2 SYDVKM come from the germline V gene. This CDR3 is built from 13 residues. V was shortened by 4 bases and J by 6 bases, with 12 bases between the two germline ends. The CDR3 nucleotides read TGTGCCAGCAGTTCGACAGGGAGGAAGACCCAGTACTTC. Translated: CASSSTGRKTQYF.

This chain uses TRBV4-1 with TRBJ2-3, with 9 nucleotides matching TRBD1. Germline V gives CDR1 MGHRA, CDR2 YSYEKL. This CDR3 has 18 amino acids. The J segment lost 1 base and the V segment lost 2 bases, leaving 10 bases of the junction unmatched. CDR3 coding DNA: TGCGCCAGCAGCCAAACCGGGACAGGGACAATCCGCACAGATACGCAGTATTTT. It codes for CASSQTGTGTIRTDTQYF.

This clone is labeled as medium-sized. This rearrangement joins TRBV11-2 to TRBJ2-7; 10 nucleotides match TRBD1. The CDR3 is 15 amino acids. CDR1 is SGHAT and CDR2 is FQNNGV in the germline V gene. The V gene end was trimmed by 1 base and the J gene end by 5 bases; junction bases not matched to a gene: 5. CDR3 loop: CASSLGDRGHDEQYF. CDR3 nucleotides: TGTGCCAGCAGCTTAGGAGACAGGGGGCATGACGAGCAGTACTTC. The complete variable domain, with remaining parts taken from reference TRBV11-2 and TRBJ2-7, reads EAGVAQSPRYKIIEKRQSVAFWCNPISGHATLYWYQQILGQGPKLLIQFQNNGVVDDSQLPKDRFSAERLKGVDSTLKIQPAKLEDSAVYLCASSLGDRGHDEQYFGPGTRLTVT.

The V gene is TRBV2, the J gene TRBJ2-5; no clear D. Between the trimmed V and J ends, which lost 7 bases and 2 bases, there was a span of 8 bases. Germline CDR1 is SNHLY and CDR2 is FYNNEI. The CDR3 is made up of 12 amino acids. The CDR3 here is CASNSLQETQYF. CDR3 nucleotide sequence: TGTGCCAGCAACAGTCTACAAGAGACCCAGTACTTC.

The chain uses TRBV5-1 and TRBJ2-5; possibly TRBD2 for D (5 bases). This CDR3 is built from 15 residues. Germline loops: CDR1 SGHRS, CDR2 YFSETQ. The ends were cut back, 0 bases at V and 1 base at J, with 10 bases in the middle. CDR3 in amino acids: CASSLAPAGQETQYF. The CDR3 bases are TGCGCCAGCAGCTTGGCCCCTGCGGGCCAAGAGACCCAGTACTTC.

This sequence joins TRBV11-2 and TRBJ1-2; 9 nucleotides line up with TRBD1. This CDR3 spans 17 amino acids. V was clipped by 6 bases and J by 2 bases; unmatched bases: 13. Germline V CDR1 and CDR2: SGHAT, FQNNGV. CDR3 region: CASSYAFPGQGNYGYTF. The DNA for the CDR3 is TGTGCCAGCAGTTATGCGTTCCCGGGACAGGGCAACTATGGCTACACCTTC.

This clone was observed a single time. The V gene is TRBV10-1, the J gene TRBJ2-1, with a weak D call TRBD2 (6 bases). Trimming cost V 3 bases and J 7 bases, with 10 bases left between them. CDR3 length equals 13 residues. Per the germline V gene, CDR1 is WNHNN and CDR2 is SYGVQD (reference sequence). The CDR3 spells CASSESSANEQFF. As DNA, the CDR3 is TGCGCCAGCAGTGAATCTAGCGCAAATGAGCAGTTCTTC.

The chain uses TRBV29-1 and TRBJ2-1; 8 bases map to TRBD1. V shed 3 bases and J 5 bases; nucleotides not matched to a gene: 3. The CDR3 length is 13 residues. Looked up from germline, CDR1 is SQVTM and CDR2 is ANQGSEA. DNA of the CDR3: TGCAGCGTTGATTCGGGACAGGACAATGAGCAGTTCTTC. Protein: CSVDSGQDNEQFF.

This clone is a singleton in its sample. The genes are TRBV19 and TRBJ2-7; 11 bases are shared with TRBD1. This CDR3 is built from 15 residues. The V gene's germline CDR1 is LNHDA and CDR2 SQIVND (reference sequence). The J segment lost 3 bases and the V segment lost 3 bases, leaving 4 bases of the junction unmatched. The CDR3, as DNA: TGTGCCAGTAGTATGGGACAGGGGGTGCTCTACGAGCAGTACTTC. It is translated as CASSMGQGVLYEQYF.

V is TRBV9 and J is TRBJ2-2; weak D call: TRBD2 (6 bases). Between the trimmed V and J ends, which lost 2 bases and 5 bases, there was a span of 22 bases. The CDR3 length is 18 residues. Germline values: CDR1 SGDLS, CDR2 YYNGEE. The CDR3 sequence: CASSVGLGGVSRTGELFF. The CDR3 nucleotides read TGTGCCAGCAGCGTCGGGCTGGGGGGAGTTTCCCGGACCGGGGAGCTGTTTTTT. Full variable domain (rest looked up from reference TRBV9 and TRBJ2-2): DSGVTQTPKHLITATGQRVTLRCSPRSGDLSVYWYQQSLDQGLQFLIQYYNGEERAKGNILERFSAQQFPDLHSELNLSSLELGDSALYFCASSVGLGGVSRTGELFFGEGSRLTVL.

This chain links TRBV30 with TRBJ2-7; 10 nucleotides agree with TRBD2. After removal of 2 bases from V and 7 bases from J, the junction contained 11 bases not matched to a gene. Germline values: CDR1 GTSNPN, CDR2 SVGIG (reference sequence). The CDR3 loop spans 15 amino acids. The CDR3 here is CAWSSSGRAVTEQYF. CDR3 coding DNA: TGTGCCTGGAGTTCCAGCGGGAGGGCCGTTACTGAGCAGTACTTC. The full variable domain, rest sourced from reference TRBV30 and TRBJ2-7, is SQTIHQWPATLVQPVGSPLSLECTVEGTSNPNLYWYRQAAGRGLQLLFYSVGIGQISSEVPQNLSASRPQDRQFILSSKKLLLSDSGFYLCAWSSSGRAVTEQYFGPGTRLTVT.